What follows is one TCR beta chain and its context. The CDR3 length is 13 residues. Germline CDR1 SGHAT, CDR2 FQNNGV. J was trimmed by 7 bases and V by 5 bases; bases with no gene match: 1. In the authors' workflow: Amplification of reference gene primers provided the estimated nucleated cell counts. Repertoires were generated with immunoSEQ multiplex PCR, while TCRdb's copy carries only in-frame clones and drops some. V and J calls plus clone size are reproduced from that table; the DNA served to infer D and trimming. The data show around 170,000 clones, 83% seen once. These data are taken from a study of blood T cell repertoires in COVID-19. Study background: Some COVID-19 samples were acute and others convalescent; all came from the United States, Italy and Spain. T cells, B-cell-depleted T cells, or PBMCs supplied cDNA or gDNA.

The origin of this receptor is a woman in her forties with acute or convalescent COVID-19. The sample comprised peripheral blood. The V and J genes are TRBV11-2 and TRBJ2-2; 10 nucleotides agree with TRBD1. In DNA, the CDR3 is TGTGCCAGCAGCGGACAGGGGGTCGGGGAGCTGTTTTTT. Protein: CASSGQGVGELFF.